These 21 T cell receptor beta chains were sequenced from one sample in a study of OX40 agonist ivuxolimab in advanced cancers. Method: immunoSEQ multiplex PCR; TCRdb's copy keeps in-frame clones and lacks some. The repertoire has some 87,000 clones, over 80% of them found once; the top ten carry approximately 0.39%. The source material was CD4+ or CD8+ T cells sorted from blood, sampled in a trial of the OX40 agonist ivuxolimab. These receptors were collected from an adult with an advanced solid tumor such as melanoma, head and neck, liver or kidney cancer.

The gene calls are TRBV18 and TRBJ2-1, with no clear D. The CDR3 is made up of 14 amino acids. V gave up 7 bases and J gave up 7 bases, with 17 bases separating them. The germline V gene has CDR1 KGHSH and CDR2 LQKENI. The CDR3 DNA sequence: TGTGCCAGCTTCCTTACCCCTCGGTTGAATGAGCAGTTCTTC. It is translated as CASFLTPRLNEQFF.

Only one count was recorded for this clone. This chain uses TRBV27 with TRBJ2-2; D perhaps matches TRBD1 (6 bases). V gave up 1 base and J gave up 6 bases, with 15 bases separating them. The CDR3 covers 16 residues. Germline CDR1 is MNHEY and CDR2 is SMNVEV (reference sequence). CDR3: CASSLLGTRGAGELFF. CDR3 in DNA: TGTGCCAGCAGTTTATTGGGGACCAGGGGTGCCGGGGAGCTGTTTTTT.

V gene TRBV5-4 combines with J gene TRBJ1-1, with D unresolved. This CDR3 comprises 13 residues. Germline V gene data show CDR1 as SGHNT and CDR2 as YYREEE (reference sequence). Trimming took off 0 bases at V and 6 bases at J, with 9 bases between the two ends. As DNA, the CDR3 is TGTGCCAGCAGCTTGGCCTCGGGGTCTGAAGCTTTCTTT. This gives the protein CASSLASGSEAFF.

The V call is TRBV6-5, the J call TRBJ1-2, with D unresolved. The CDR3 totals 12 residues. The V gene's germline CDR1 is MNHEY and CDR2 SVGAGI. Trimming took 7 bases from V and 9 from J, leaving 15 bases between them. CDR3: CASMEPAERYTF. For the CDR3, the DNA is TGTGCCAGCATGGAGCCAGCCGAACGCTACACCTTC.

CDR3 amino acids: CASSETGVSTEAFF. CDR3 nucleotide sequence: TGTGCCAGCAGTGAGACAGGGGTAAGCACTGAAGCTTTCTTT. This chain connects TRBV11-2 to TRBJ1-1, with TRBD1 matching over 8 bases. The germline V gene encodes CDR1 SGHAT and CDR2 FQNNGV. V shed 6 bases, J shed 4 bases, and the junction held 7 bases outside the gene matches. This CDR3 comprises 14 residues.

This clone appeared a single time. J is TRBJ1-1 and V is TRBV7-2; D is unresolved. The CDR3 spans 12 residues. V was clipped by 6 bases and J by 4 bases, with 9 bases between them. Germline V gene sequence: CDR1 SGHTA, CDR2 FQGNSA. The CDR3 sequence: CASSWARTEAFF. Here the CDR3 DNA reads TGTGCCAGCAGTTGGGCCCGCACTGAAGCTTTCTTT.

This chain links TRBV4-3 with TRBJ2-1; 9 bases align to TRBD2. From germline, CDR1 is LGHNA and CDR2 YSLEER. V dropped 4 bases and J dropped 6; count of bases not matched to a gene: 7. CDR3 length equals 15 residues. CDR3 DNA: TGCGCCAGCAGCCGGCCGGGACTAGCCATCAATGAGCAGTTCTTC. Its protein is CASSRPGLAINEQFF.

V usage is TRBV7-2 and J usage is TRBJ1-2; D perhaps matches TRBD1 (6 bases). The germline V gene encodes CDR1 SGHTA and CDR2 FQGNSA. There are 15 residues in the CDR3. The ends were cut back, 2 bases at V and 4 bases at J, with 14 bases in the middle. The CDR3, as DNA: TGTGCCAGCAGCTTATCGACAGGCGGTTCCTATGGCTACACCTTC. This encodes CASSLSTGGSYGYTF.

This chain connects TRBV7-9 to TRBJ1-1, with TRBD1 identical over 7 bases. The CDR3 contains 14 residues. Germline CDR1 reads SEHNR; CDR2 reads FQNEAQ (reference sequence). V lost 4 bases, J lost 0 bases, and 2 bases stayed unmatched. The CDR3 DNA reads as TGTGCCAGCAGCTCGACAGGGATGAACACTGAAGCTTTCTTT. Translation: CASSSTGMNTEAFF.

V usage is TRBV7-9 and J usage is TRBJ1-4; D is ambiguous. The V gene lost 5 bases and the J gene lost 7 bases, with 11 bases spanning the gap. Germline assignment: CDR1 SEHNR and CDR2 FQNEAQ (reference sequence). The CDR3 is 13 amino acids. The CDR3 nucleotides are TGTGCCAGCAGCCGTGACGGCAGTGAAAAACTGTTTTTT. This encodes CASSRDGSEKLFF.

The chain combines TRBV5-6 with TRBJ2-3; TRBD2 matches at 13 bases. Germline CDR1 reads SGHDT; CDR2 reads YYEEEE. This CDR3 is built from 16 residues. The junction had 11 bases not matched to a gene; V was cut back by 3 bases and J by 10 bases. The CDR3 nucleotides are TGTGCCAGCAGCTCGACTAGCGGGGGGTTCAGGATCGCGCAGTATTTT. Translating it yields CASSSTSGGFRIAQYF.

V usage is TRBV7-2 and J usage is TRBJ1-2; 7 positions agree with TRBD1. The germline CDR1 and CDR2 sequences are SGHTA and FQGNSA. The CDR3 totals 13 residues. The trim removed 6 bases at V and 2 bases at J, leaving 3 bases unmatched. CDR3 sequence: CASRRDSNYGYTF. CDR3 DNA: TGTGCCAGCAGGCGGGACAGCAACTATGGCTACACCTTC.

CDR3 DNA sequence: TGTGCCAGTAGTTCCGGACAGGGGGCCCCCTATGGCTACACCTTC. Translating gives CASSSGQGAPYGYTF. The gene calls are TRBV19 and TRBJ1-2, with 11 positions matching TRBD1. The CDR3 sequence is 15 residues long. The V and J ends lost 5 bases and 4 bases, in that order; junction bases with no gene match: 6. The germline CDR1 and CDR2 sequences are LNHDA and SQIVND (reference sequence).

The chain links TRBV7-2 to TRBJ2-3; TRBD2 matches at 9 bases. The germline CDR1 and CDR2 sequences are SGHTA and FQGNSA. The CDR3 consists of 14 residues. After removal of 1 base from V and 6 bases from J, the junction contained 2 bases not matched to a gene. The CDR3 sequence: CASSLGLAGDTQYF. The CDR3 DNA is TGTGCCAGCAGCTTAGGTCTAGCGGGGGATACGCAGTATTTT. Complete variable domain (other parts from reference TRBV7-2 and TRBJ2-3): GAGVSQSPSNKVTEKGKDVELRCDPISGHTALYWYRQSLGQGLEFLIYFQGNSAPDKSGLPSDRFSAERTGGSVSTLTIQRTQQEDSAVYLCASSLGLAGDTQYFGPGTRLTVL.

The chain is built from TRBV7-2 and TRBJ2-2; D may correspond to TRBD1 or TRBD2 (7 bases each). The CDR3 runs 16 residues. V was pared by 6 bases and J by 4 bases, with 18 bases between. Germline lookup yields CDR1 SGHTA and CDR2 FQGNSA. Here the CDR3 DNA reads TGTGCCAGCAGTCTCAACAGGGGAGGGTCCACCGGGGAGCTGTTTTTT. It translates to CASSLNRGGSTGELFF.

The chain carries TRBV4-2 and TRBJ2-1; 10 bases are shared with TRBD2. V lost 7 bases to trimming and J lost 7 bases; unmatched junction nucleotides: 7. Germline CDR1 and CDR2: LGHNA and YNFKEQ. The CDR3 is 14 amino acids. For the CDR3, the DNA is TGTGCCAGCACCCTAGCGGGAGTCGGGAATGAGCAGTTCTTC. Protein sequence: CASTLAGVGNEQFF.

The rearrangement joins TRBV2 to TRBJ2-1, with 10 bases matching TRBD2. CDR3 length: 16 residues. Trimming at V came to 6 bases and at J to 8 bases, leaving 13 bases not matched to a gene. CDR1 and CDR2 from the germline V gene are SNHLY and FYNNEI. For the CDR3, the DNA is TGTGCCAGCAGGCCCTGGGCTAGCGGGAGTGGAGATGAGCAGTTCTTC. Amino acids: CASRPWASGSGDEQFF.

The V and J genes are TRBV28 and TRBJ2-3, with TRBD2 matching over 10 bases. CDR1 is MDHEN and CDR2 is SYDVKM in the germline V gene. This CDR3 region has 15 residues. With 5 bases clipped from V and 2 bases from J, the junction kept 4 bases outside the gene matches. Here the CDR3 DNA reads TGTGCCAGCAGTGGGCTAGCGGGGGCCACAGATACGCAGTATTTT. Protein sequence: CASSGLAGATDTQYF.

This chain uses TRBV28 with TRBJ2-3; the match to TRBD1 covers 7 bases. Per the germline V gene, CDR1 is MDHEN and CDR2 is SYDVKM. The V gene end was trimmed by 5 bases and the J gene end by 2 bases; junction bases not matched to a gene: 7. The CDR3 sequence is 15 residues long. For the CDR3, the DNA is TGTGCCAGCAGTCCCCCGGACAGGTACACAGATACGCAGTATTTT. Translated, it gives CASSPPDRYTDTQYF.

This clone was detected a few times. This sequence joins TRBV6-4 and TRBJ2-3, with D tentatively TRBD1 (6 bases). This CDR3 spans 15 amino acids. V was clipped by 3 bases and J by 1 base, with 11 bases between them. Germline values: CDR1 MRHNA, CDR2 SNTAGT. CDR3: CASSEMGAGTDTQYF. The DNA of the CDR3 is TGTGCCAGCAGTGAAATGGGGGCTGGCACAGATACGCAGTATTTT.

This clone was picked up one time. The chain joins TRBV6-1 to TRBJ1-1, with D possibly TRBD1 on 6 matching bases. The CDR3 contains 11 residues. CDR1 is MNHNS and CDR2 is SASEGT in the germline V gene. With 10 bases removed from V and 8 bases from J, the gap between germline ends came to 14 bases. Here the CDR3 reads CATEGGGEAFF. The CDR3 DNA reads as TGTGCCACCGAGGGAGGGGGGGAAGCTTTCTTT.